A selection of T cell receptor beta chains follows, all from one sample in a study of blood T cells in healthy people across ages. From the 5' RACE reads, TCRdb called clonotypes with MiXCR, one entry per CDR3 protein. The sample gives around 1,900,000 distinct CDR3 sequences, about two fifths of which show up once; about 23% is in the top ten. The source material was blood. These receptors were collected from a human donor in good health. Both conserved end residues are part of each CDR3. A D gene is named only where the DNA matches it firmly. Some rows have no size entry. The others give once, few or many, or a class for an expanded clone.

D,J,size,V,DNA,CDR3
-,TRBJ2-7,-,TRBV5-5,TGTGCCAGCAGCTTGGTGGAGACAGGCCCACACGAGCAGTACTTC,CASSLVETGPHEQYF
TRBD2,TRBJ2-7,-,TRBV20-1,TGCAGTGCAGCCGGGACTAGCGGGGGGGACGAGCAGTACTTC,CSAAGTSGGDEQYF
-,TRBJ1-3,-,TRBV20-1,TGCAGTACTAGAAGGGGAGACACCATATATTTT,CSTRRGDTIYF
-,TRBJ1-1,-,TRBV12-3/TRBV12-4,TGTGCCAGCAGTTTTTACACAGCAAACACTGAAGCTTTCTTT,CASSFYTANTEAFF
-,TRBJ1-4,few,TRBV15,TGTGCCACCAGCAGGACAGATCATAATGAAAAACTGTTTTTT,CATSRTDHNEKLFF
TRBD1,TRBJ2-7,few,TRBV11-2,TGTGCCAGCAGCCCGGACAGGATCTCCTACGAGCAGTACTTC,CASSPDRISYEQYF
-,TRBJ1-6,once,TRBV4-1,TGCGCCAGCAGCCAGGCCGAAACAGGGTTGAATTCACCCCTCCACTTT,CASSQAETGLNSPLHF
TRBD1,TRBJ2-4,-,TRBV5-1,TGCGCCAGCAGCGGGACAGGGACGGAGGCCAAAAACATTCAGTACTTC,CASSGTGTEAKNIQYF
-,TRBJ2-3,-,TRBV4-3,TGCGCCAGCAGCCAAGATCCCTGGACAGATACGCGGTATTTT,CASSQDPWTDTRYF
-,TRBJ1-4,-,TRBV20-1,TGCAGTGCTAGAGATCGAAACGGCAGGGCCGCAACCTATGAAAAACTGTTTTTT,CSARDRNGRAATYEKLFF
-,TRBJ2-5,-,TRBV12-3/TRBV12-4,TGTGCCAGCAGTTTAGCGGCAGGGTGGGAGACCCAGTACTTC,CASSLAAGWETQYF
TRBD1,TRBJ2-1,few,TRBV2,TGTGCCAGCAACCTGGGACAGGGGTCCTACAATGAGCAGTTCTTC,CASNLGQGSYNEQFF
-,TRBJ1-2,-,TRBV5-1,TGCGCCAGCAGCCCCCCGCGTGGGCCGGGGGATGGCTACACCTTC,CASSPPRGPGDGYTF
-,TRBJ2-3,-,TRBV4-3,TGCGCCAGCAGCCAAGCGCGGGACTCAGGACGGATAGATACGCAGTATTTT,CASSQARDSGRIDTQYF
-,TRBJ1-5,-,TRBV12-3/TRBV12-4,TGTGCCAGCACCCTAGGGAGGGGAAGCGGGCAGCCCCAGCATTTT,CASTLGRGSGQPQHF
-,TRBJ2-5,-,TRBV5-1,TGCGCCAGCAGCTTCCCGCGGGGAACGACTCAAGAGACCCAGTACTTC,CASSFPRGTTQETQYF
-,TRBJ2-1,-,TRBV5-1,TGCGCCAGCAGCTTGGGAGGACTGTTGGCTAATGAGCAGTTCTTC,CASSLGGLLANEQFF
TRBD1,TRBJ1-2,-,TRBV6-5,TGTGCCAGCAGCCCAGGGGGCGACATGGCCCCCTATGGCTACACCTTC,CASSPGGDMAPYGYTF